This TCR beta chain appears in the sequencing data of a study of beta chain features in type 1 diabetes. The table lists this clone with a few counts. What it binds is not known. All of the isolated RNA was reverse transcribed, so expressed TCRB transcripts were sequenced. Generated by immunoSEQ multiplex PCR, the TCRdb table keeps only in-frame clones and is missing some. This sample has roughly 340,000 clones, with over 9.5% found just once. The CDR3 runs 16 residues. Per the germline V gene, CDR1 is SNHLY and CDR2 is FYNNEI. The V gene lost 5 bases and the J gene lost 7 bases, with 18 bases spanning the gap. Study-level findings and limits: Shorter TCRB CDR3s, moderately but significantly so, marked every one of the four CD4+ subsets in Type 1 diabetes patients.

The chain carries TRBV2 and TRBJ1-6; D not certain. The sequence was obtained from a woman aged 18-29 years with type 1 diabetes. Sample: naive CD4+ T cells from blood. CDR3 protein: CASSPFLAVVNSPLHF. In nucleotides, the CDR3 is TGTGCCAGCAGTCCCTTCCTCGCGGTAGTAAATTCACCCCTCCACTTT.